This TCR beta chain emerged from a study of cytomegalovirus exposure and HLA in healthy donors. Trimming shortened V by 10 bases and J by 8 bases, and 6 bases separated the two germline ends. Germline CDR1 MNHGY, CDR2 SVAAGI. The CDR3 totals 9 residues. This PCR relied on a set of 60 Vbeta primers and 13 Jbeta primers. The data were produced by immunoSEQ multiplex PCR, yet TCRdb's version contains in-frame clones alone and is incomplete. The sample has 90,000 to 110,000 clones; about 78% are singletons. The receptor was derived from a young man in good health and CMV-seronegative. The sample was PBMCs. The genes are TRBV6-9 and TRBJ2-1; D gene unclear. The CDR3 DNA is TGTGCCAACTTCTATGAGCAGTTCTTC. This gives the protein CANFYEQFF.